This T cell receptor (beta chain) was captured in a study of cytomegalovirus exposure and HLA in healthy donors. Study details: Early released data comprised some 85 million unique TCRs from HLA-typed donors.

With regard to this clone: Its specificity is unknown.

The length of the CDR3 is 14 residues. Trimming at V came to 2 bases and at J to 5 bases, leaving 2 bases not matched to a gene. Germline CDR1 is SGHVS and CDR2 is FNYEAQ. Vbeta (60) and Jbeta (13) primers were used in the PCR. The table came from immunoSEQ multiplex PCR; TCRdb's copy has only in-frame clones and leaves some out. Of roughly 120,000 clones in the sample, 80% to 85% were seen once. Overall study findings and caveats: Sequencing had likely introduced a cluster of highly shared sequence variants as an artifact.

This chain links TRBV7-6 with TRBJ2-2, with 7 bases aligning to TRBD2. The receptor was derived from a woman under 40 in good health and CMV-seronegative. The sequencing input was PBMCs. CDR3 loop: CASSLLLATGELFF. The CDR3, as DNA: TGTGCCAGCAGCTTACTACTAGCGACCGGGGAGCTGTTTTTT.